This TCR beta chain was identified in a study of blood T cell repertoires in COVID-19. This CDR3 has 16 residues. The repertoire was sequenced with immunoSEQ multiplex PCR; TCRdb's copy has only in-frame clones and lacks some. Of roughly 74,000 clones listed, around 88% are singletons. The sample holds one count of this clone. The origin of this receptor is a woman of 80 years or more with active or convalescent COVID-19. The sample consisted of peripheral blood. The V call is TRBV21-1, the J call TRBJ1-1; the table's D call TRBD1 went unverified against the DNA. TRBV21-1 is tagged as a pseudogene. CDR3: CASSLQTGLEGTEAFF. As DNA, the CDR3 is TGTGCCAGCAGCCTACAAACAGGGCTCGAGGGCACTGAAGCTTTCTTT.